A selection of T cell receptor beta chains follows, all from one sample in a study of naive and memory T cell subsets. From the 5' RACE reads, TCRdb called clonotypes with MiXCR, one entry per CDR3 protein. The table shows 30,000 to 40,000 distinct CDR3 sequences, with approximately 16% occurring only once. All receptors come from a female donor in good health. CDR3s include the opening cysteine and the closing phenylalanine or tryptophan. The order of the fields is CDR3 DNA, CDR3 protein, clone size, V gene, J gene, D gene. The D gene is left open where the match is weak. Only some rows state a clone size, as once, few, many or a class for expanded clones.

TGTGCCAGCAGCCCTTCTCGGGGGGCAGATACGCAGTATTTT	CASSPSRGADTQYF	medium-sized	TRBV11-3	TRBJ2-3	TRBD2
TGCAGTGCGACCGGGGTGGTTAACACTGAAGCTTTCTTT	CSATGVVNTEAFF	few	TRBV20-1	TRBJ1-1	NA
TGTGCCAGCAGCTTAATTGGGACAGGGGCCATCCAAATGGATACGCAGTATTTT	CASSLIGTGAIQMDTQYF	few	TRBV7-6	TRBJ2-3	TRBD1
TGCAGCGCAAGAGCAGAGGGCCATGGCTACACCTTC	CSARAEGHGYTF	many	TRBV29-1	TRBJ1-2	NA
TGCAGTCAATACAGGGGTGGGGGCACTGAAGCTTTCTTT	CSQYRGGGTEAFF	few	TRBV20-1	TRBJ1-1	TRBD1
TGTGCCAGCAGCACACGACAGGGAAGGAATGGCTACACCTTC	CASSTRQGRNGYTF	few	TRBV13	TRBJ1-2	TRBD1
TGTGCCAGCAGTACTGTTTGGGGCACTGAAGCTTTCTTT	CASSTVWGTEAFF	many	TRBV12-3/TRBV12-4	TRBJ1-1	NA
TGTGCCAGCTCCGCTGAATCCCACGAGCAGTACTTC	CASSAESHEQYF	NA	TRBV18	TRBJ2-7	NA
TGCGCCAGCAGCTTGCGGGCAGGGGCTCCCAATGAGCAGTTCTTC	CASSLRAGAPNEQFF	NA	TRBV5-1	TRBJ2-1	NA
TGCGCCAGCAGCTCCACGACAGGGGTGGATACGCAGTATTTT	CASSSTTGVDTQYF	NA	TRBV5-1	TRBJ2-3	TRBD1
TGTGCCAGCAGCTCAATCGGGCGCACAGATACGCAGTATTTT	CASSSIGRTDTQYF	medium-sized	TRBV5-4	TRBJ2-3	NA
TGCAGCGGCCGACTCGGGGGGACCCAAGAGACCCAGTACTTC	CSGRLGGTQETQYF	few	TRBV29-1	TRBJ2-5	TRBD2
TGTGCCAGCAGCCAAGATGGGACTAGCGGTGTATCCTCCCTAGCCAAAAACATTCAGTACTTC	CASSQDGTSGVSSLAKNIQYF	medium-sized	TRBV14	TRBJ2-4	TRBD2
TGTGCAAGTCGCTTAGGAACAGGGCGATCCTACAATGAGCAGTTCTTC	CASRLGTGRSYNEQFF	many	TRBV12-2	TRBJ2-1	NA
TGTGCCAGCAGTCTCCTGGCAGGGGGAGAGGACGAGCAGTACTTC	CASSLLAGGEDEQYF	few	TRBV28	TRBJ2-7	TRBD1
TGTGCCAGCAGCGCCGGTGAGGGGGGCGGTGAAGCTTTCTTT	CASSAGEGGGEAFF	few	TRBV9	TRBJ1-1	NA
TGTGCCAGCAGCGCAGTTTCCCCCCGGGACAGGGATCAGTATGGCTACACCTTC	CASSAVSPRDRDQYGYTF	medium-sized	TRBV7-9	TRBJ1-2	TRBD1
TGCAGTGCTAGCGATGTCGCCACCCAGCCCCAGCATTTT	CSASDVATQPQHF	many	TRBV20-1	TRBJ1-5	NA
TGTGCCAGCAGCTTGGTAGGGGGCAGCTACGAGCAGTACTTC	CASSLVGGSYEQYF	few	TRBV5-5	TRBJ2-7	TRBD1
TGTGCCAGCAGGGGCGGGAATGAGCAGTTCTTC	CASRGGNEQFF	NA	TRBV11-2	TRBJ2-1	NA
TGTGCCAGCAGCCGAACGCAGAGCACAGATACGCAGTATTTT	CASSRTQSTDTQYF	medium-sized	TRBV11-2	TRBJ2-3	NA
TGTGCCAGCAGCCACGGCGGTGGAGGTGAAAAACTGTTTTTT	CASSHGGGGEKLFF	many	TRBV6-5	TRBJ1-4	NA
TGCGCCAGCAGCTCCTTGACCGAATTGACAGACCGGTACACCTTC	CASSSLTELTDRYTF	NA	TRBV5-1	TRBJ1-2	NA
TGCAGCGTTATACAGCGGACAGGGCCCAGCGCCTACGAGCAGTACTTC	CSVIQRTGPSAYEQYF	medium-sized	TRBV29-1	TRBJ2-7	TRBD1
TGTGCCAGCAGCCGACGTCGCGGACAGGGTTACAATGAGCAGTTCTTC	CASSRRRGQGYNEQFF	many	TRBV7-8	TRBJ2-1	TRBD1
TGTGCCAGCAGCTACCACAGGGGCCAAGAGACCCAGTACTTC	CASSYHRGQETQYF	NA	TRBV11-2	TRBJ2-5	TRBD1
TGTGCCAGCAGCTTATTCGCGCTAGCGGGTATTCCCGGGGAGCTGTTTTTT	CASSLFALAGIPGELFF	few	TRBV7-8	TRBJ2-2	TRBD2